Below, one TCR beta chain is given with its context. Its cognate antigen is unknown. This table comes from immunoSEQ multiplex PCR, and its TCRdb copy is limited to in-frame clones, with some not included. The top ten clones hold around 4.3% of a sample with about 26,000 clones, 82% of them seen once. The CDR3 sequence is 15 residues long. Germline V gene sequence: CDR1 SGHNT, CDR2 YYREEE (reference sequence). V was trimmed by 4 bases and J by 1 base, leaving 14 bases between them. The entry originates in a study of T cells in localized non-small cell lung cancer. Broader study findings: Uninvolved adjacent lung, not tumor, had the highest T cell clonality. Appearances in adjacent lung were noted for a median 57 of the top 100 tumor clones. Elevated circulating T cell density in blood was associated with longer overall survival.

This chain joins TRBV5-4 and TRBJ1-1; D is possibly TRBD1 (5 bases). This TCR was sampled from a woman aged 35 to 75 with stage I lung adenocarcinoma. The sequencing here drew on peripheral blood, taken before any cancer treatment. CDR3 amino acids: CASSPAGPKNTEAFF. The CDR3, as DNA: TGTGCCAGCAGCCCGGCGGGACCAAAGAACACTGAAGCTTTCTTT.